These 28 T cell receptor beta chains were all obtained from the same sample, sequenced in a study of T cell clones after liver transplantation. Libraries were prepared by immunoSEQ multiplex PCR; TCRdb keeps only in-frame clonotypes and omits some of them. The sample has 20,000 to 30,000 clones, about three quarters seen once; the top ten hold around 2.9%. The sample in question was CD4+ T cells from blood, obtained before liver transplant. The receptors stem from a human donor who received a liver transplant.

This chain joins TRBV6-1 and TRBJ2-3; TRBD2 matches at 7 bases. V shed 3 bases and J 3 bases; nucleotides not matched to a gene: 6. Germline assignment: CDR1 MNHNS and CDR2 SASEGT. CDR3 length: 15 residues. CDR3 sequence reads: CASSDPPAGTDTQYF. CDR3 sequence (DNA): TGTGCCAGCAGTGACCCCCCAGCGGGGACAGATACGCAGTATTTT.

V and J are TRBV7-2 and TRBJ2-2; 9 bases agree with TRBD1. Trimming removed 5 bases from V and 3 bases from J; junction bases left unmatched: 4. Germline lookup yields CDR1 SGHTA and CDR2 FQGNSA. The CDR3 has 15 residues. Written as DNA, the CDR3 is TGTGCCAGCAGCCGGGACAGGGTAGACACCGGGGAGCTGTTTTTT. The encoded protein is CASSRDRVDTGELFF.

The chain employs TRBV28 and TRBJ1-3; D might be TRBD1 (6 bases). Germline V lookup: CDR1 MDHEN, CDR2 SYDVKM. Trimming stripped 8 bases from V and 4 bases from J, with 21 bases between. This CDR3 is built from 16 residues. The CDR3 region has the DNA TGTGCCAGCTTTTCCGGGGGGGGCGGAAAGGGAAACACCATATATTTT. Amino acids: CASFSGGGGKGNTIYF.

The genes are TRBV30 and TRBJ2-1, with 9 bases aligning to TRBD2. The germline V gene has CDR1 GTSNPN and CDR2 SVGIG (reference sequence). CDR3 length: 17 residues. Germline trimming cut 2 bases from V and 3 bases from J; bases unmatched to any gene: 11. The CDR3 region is CAWSPAQSGRHYNEQFF. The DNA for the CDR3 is TGTGCCTGGAGTCCCGCCCAAAGCGGGAGGCACTACAATGAGCAGTTCTTC.

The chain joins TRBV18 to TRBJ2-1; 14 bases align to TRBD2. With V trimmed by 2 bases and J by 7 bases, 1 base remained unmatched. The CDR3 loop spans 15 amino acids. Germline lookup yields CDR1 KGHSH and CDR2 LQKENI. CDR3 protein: CASSPGTSGSNEQFF. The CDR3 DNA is TGTGCCAGCTCACCAGGGACTAGCGGGAGTAATGAGCAGTTCTTC. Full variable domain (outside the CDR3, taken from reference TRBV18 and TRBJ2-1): NAGVMQNPRHLVRRRGQEARLRCSPMKGHSHVYWYRQLPEEGLKFMVYLQKENIIDESGMPKERFSAEFPKEGPSILRIQQVVRGDSAAYFCASSPGTSGSNEQFFGPGTRLTVL.

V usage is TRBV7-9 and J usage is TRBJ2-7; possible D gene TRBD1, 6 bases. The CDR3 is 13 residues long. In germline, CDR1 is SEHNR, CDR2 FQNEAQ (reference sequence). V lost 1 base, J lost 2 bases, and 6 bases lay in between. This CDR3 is CASSLGDTYEQYF. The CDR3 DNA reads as TGTGCCAGCAGCTTAGGGGACACCTACGAGCAGTACTTC. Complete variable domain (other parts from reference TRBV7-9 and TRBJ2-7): DTGVSQNPRHKITKRGQNVTFRCDPISEHNRLYWYRQTLGQGPEFLTYFQNEAQLEKSRLLSDRFSAERPKGSFSTLEIQRTEQGDSAMYLCASSLGDTYEQYFGPGTRLTVT.

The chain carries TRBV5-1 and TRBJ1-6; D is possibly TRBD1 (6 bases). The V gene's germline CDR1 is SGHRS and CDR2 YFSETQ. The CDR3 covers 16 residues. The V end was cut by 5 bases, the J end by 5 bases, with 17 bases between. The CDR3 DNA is TGCGCCAGCAGGCGGAGTGGGGGCTCTGATAATTCACCCCTCCACTTT. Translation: CASRRSGGSDNSPLHF.

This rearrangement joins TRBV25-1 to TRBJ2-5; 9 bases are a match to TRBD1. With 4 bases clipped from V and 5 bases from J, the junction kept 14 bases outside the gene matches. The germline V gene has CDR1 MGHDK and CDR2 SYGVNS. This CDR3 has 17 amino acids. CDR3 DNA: TGTGCCAGCAGTGGGTTTCGGGACAGGGTATTTGGCGAGACCCAGTACTTC. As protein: CASSGFRDRVFGETQYF.

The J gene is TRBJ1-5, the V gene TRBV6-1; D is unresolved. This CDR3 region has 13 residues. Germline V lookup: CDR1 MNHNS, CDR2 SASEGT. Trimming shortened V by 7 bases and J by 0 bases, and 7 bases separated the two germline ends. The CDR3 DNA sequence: TGTGCCAGCAAGGGTAATAGCAATCAGCCCCAGCATTTT. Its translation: CASKGNSNQPQHF.

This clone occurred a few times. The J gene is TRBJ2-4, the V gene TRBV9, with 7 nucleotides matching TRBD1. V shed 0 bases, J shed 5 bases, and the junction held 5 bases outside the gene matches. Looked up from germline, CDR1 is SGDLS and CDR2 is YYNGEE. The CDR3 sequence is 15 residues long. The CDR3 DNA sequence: TGTGCCAGCAGCGTAGGATGGGACAGCCAAAACATTCAGTACTTC. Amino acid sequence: CASSVGWDSQNIQYF.

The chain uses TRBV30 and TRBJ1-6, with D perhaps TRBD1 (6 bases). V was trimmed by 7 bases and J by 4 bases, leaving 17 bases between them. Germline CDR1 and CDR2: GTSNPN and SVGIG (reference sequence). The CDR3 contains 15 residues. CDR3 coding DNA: TGTGCCTCAATCTCCGGGGGGCCTTATAATTCACCCCTCCACTTT. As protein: CASISGGPYNSPLHF.

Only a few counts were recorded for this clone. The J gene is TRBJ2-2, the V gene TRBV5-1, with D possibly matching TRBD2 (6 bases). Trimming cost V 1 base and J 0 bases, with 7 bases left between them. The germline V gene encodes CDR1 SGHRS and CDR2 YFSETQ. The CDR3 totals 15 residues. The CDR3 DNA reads TGCGCCAGCAGCTTGCCTAGCGCGAACACCGGGGAGCTGTTTTTT. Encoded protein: CASSLPSANTGELFF.

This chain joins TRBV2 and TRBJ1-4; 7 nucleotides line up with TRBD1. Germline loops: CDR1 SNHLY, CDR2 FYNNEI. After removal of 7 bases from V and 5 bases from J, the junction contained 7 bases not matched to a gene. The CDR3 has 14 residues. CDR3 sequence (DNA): TGTGCCAGCAAAAGGGACAGCACGAATGAAAAACTGTTTTTT. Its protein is CASKRDSTNEKLFF. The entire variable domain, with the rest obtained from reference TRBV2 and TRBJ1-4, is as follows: EPEVTQTPSHQVTQMGQEVILRCVPISNHLYFYWYRQILGQKVEFLVSFYNNEISEKSEIFDDQFSVERPDGSNFTLKIRSTKLEDSAMYFCASKRDSTNEKLFFGSGTQLSVL.

The CDR3 nucleotides are TGCGCCAGCAAGCTTGCGGGATTCTCTGGGGCCAACGTCCTGACTTTC. Protein sequence: CASKLAGFSGANVLTF. The rearrangement uses TRBV5-1 and TRBJ2-6, with D tentatively TRBD2 (6 bases). The CDR3 loop spans 16 amino acids. Per germline, CDR1 SGHRS and CDR2 YFSETQ. Trimming pared 6 bases from V and 0 bases from J, leaving 13 bases between.

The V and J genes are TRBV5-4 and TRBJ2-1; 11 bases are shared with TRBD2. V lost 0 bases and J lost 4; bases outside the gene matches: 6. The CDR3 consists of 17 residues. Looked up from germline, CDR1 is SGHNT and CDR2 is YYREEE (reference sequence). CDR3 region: CASSLDSGGAKYNEQFF. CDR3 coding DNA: TGTGCCAGCAGCTTGGATAGCGGGGGGGCAAAGTACAATGAGCAGTTCTTC.

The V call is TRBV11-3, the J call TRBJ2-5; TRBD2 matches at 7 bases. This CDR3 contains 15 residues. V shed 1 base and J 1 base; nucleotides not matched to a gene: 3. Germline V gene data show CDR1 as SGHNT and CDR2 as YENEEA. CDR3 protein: CASSLAGGPQETQYF. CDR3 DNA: TGTGCCAGCAGCTTAGCGGGAGGACCCCAAGAGACCCAGTACTTC.

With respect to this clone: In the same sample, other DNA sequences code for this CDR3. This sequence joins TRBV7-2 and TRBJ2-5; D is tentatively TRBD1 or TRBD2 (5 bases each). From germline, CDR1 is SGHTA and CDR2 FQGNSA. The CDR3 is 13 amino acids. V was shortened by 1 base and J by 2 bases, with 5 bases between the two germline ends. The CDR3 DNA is TGTGCCAGCAGCTTAGGGGGGCAAGAGACCCAGTACTTC. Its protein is CASSLGGQETQYF.

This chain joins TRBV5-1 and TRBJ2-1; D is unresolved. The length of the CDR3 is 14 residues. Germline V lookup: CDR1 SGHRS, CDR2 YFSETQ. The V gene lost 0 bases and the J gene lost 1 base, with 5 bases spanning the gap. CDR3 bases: TGCGCCAGCAGCTTGGAGGTTTCCTACAATGAGCAGTTCTTC. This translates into CASSLEVSYNEQFF.

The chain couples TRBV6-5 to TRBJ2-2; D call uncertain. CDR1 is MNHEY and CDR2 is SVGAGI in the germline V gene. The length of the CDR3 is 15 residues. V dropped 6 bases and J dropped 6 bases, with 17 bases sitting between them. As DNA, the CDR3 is TGTGCCAGCAGCATACTCCGACAAGACGCCGGGGAGCTGTTTTTT. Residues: CASSILRQDAGELFF.

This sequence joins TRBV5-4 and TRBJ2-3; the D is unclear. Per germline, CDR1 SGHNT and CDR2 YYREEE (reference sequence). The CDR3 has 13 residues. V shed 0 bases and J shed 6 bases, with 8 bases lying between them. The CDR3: CASSLASGDTQYF. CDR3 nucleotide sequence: TGTGCCAGCAGCTTGGCCTCCGGGGATACGCAGTATTTT.

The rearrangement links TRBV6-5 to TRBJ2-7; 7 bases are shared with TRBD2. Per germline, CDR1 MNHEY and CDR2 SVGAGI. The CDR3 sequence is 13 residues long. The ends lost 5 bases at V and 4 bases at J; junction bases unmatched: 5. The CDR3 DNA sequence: TGTGCCAGCAGTGCAGCGGGGTTTTACGAGCAGTACGTC. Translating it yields CASSAAGFYEQYV.

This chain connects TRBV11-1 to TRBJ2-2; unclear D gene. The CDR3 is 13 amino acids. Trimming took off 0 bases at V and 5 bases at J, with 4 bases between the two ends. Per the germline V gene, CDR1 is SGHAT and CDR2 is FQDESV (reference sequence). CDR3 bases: TGTGCCAGCAGCTTAGCAGAAACCGGGGAGCTGTTTTTT. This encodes CASSLAETGELFF.

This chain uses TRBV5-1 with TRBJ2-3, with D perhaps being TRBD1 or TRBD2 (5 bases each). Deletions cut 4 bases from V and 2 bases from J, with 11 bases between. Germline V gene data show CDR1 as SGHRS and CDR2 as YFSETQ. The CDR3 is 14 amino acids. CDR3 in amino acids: CASSNRDPTDTQYF. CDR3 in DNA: TGCGCCAGCAGCAACCGGGACCCCACAGATACGCAGTATTTT.

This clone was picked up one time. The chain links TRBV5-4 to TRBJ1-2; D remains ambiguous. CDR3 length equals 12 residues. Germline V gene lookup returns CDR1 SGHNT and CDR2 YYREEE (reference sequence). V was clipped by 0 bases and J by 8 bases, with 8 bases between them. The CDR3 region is CASSLGTAGYTF. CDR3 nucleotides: TGTGCCAGCAGCTTGGGGACCGCGGGCTACACCTTC.

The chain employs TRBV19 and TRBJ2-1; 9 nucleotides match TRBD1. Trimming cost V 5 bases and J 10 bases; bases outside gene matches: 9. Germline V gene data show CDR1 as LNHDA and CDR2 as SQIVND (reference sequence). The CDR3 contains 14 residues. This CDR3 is CASSLHRDRAEQFF. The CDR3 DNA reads TGTGCCAGTAGTCTTCACCGGGACAGGGCCGAGCAGTTCTTC.

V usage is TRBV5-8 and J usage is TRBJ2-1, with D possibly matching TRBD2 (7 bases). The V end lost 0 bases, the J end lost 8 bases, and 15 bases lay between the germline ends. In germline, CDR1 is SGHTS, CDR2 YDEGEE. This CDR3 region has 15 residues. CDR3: CASSLVGGADDEQFF. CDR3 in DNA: TGTGCCAGCAGCTTGGTTGGGGGGGCGGACGATGAGCAGTTCTTC. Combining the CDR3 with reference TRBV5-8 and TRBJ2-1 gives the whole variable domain EAGVTQSPTHLIKTRGQQATLRCSPISGHTSVYWYQQALGLGLQFLLWYDEGEERNRGNFPPRFSGRQFPNYSSELNVNALELEDSALYLCASSLVGGADDEQFFGPGTRLTVL.

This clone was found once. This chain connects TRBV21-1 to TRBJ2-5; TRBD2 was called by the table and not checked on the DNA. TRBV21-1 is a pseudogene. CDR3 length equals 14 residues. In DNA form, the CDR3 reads TGTGCCAGCAGCAAGTCGGCGGGGCAAGAGACCCAGTACTTC. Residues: CASSKSAGQETQYF.

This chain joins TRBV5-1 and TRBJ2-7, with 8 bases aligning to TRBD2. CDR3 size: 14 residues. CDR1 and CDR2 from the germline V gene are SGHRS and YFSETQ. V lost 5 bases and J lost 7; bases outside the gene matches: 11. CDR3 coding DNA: TGCGCCAGCAGTTCCGTAGCGGGGCCGGGGGAGCAGTACTTC. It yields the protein CASSSVAGPGEQYF.